Below are 32 T cell receptor beta chains sequenced from a single sample in a study of blood T cell repertoires in COVID-19. Profiled with immunoSEQ multiplex PCR; TCRdb holds only in-frame clones, not every one. The table includes some 250,000 clones, about four fifths detected once. The source material was peripheral blood. These TCRs come from a woman of 80 years or more with acute or convalescent COVID-19.

This chain connects TRBV9 to TRBJ2-5; 10 bases agree with TRBD2. V was clipped by 3 bases and J by 2 bases; unmatched bases: 13. Germline V lookup: CDR1 SGDLS, CDR2 YYNGEE. The CDR3 length is 18 residues. CDR3: CASSGPWLAGVKQETQYF. The CDR3, as DNA: TGTGCCAGCAGCGGCCCATGGCTAGCGGGGGTTAAACAAGAGACCCAGTACTTC.

This chain connects TRBV28 to TRBJ2-3; 10 bases fit TRBD1. This CDR3 has 15 amino acids. The J segment lost 4 bases and the V segment lost 3 bases, leaving 4 bases of the junction unmatched. Per germline, CDR1 MDHEN and CDR2 SYDVKM. The CDR3 DNA follows: TGTGCCAGCAGTTTTACGGGACAGGGGCCAGATACGCAGTATTTT. Protein product: CASSFTGQGPDTQYF. The full variable domain, rest sourced from reference TRBV28 and TRBJ2-3, is DVKVTQSSRYLVKRTGEKVFLECVQDMDHENMFWYRQDPGLGLRLIYFSYDVKMKEKGDIPEGYSVSREKKERFSLILESASTNQTSMYLCASSFTGQGPDTQYFGPGTRLTVL.

The chain links TRBV18 to TRBJ2-7, with D possibly matching TRBD1 (6 bases). Germline V gene data show CDR1 as KGHSH and CDR2 as LQKENI. This CDR3 comprises 13 residues. V lost 2 bases and J 5 bases, leaving 10 bases between the germline ends. In DNA form, the CDR3 reads TGTGCCAGCTCACCAGGGGGCGCCGACGAGCAGTACTTC. It encodes CASSPGGADEQYF. The complete variable domain, with remaining parts taken from reference TRBV18 and TRBJ2-7, reads NAGVMQNPRHLVRRRGQEARLRCSPMKGHSHVYWYRQLPEEGLKFMVYLQKENIIDESGMPKERFSAEFPKEGPSILRIQQVVRGDSAAYFCASSPGGADEQYFGPGTRLTVT.

The V call is TRBV19, the J call TRBJ1-3, with D maybe TRBD1 (6 bases). The germline gives CDR1 LNHDA, CDR2 SQIVND (reference sequence). V dropped 5 bases and J dropped 1 base, with 12 bases sitting between them. The CDR3 covers 15 residues. Written as DNA, the CDR3 is TGTGCCAGTAGTCCCACAGGGTGGTCTGGAAACACCATATATTTT. Translation gives CASSPTGWSGNTIYF.

This clone was recorded once. The V call is TRBV30, the J call TRBJ1-2; the match to TRBD1 covers 9 bases. CDR1 and CDR2 from the germline V gene are GTSNPN and SVGIG (reference sequence). CDR3 length: 15 residues. The V and J ends lost 3 bases and 4 bases, in that order; junction bases with no gene match: 9. CDR3 protein: CAWRQQGATSYGYTF. The CDR3, as DNA: TGTGCCTGGAGACAACAGGGGGCAACTAGCTATGGCTACACCTTC.

V is TRBV19 and J is TRBJ1-5; 9 bases match TRBD1. Germline CDR1 and CDR2: LNHDA and SQIVND (reference sequence). This CDR3 has 14 residues. J lost 3 bases, V lost 8 bases, and 5 bases had no gene match. The CDR3 loop reads CASAGTGNNQPQHF. The CDR3 DNA reads as TGTGCCAGTGCCGGGACAGGGAACAATCAGCCCCAGCATTTT.

The chain joins TRBV24-1 to TRBJ2-3, with 8 bases matching TRBD1. Germline V CDR1 and CDR2: KGHDR, SFDVKD. The J segment lost 4 bases and the V segment lost 4 bases, leaving 9 bases of the junction unmatched. This CDR3 is 16 amino acids long. CDR3 amino acids: CATSDTLDRGADTQYF. As DNA, the CDR3 is TGTGCCACCAGTGACACCCTCGACAGGGGAGCAGATACGCAGTATTTT.

The genes are TRBV5-5 and TRBJ1-2; no firm D call. V was pared by 6 bases and J by 12 bases, with 6 bases between. The CDR3 has 8 residues. In germline, CDR1 is SGHKS, CDR2 YYEKEE (reference sequence). Written as DNA, the CDR3 is TGTGCCAGCACTCCCGACACCTTC. Amino acid sequence: CASTPDTF.

V is TRBV2 and J is TRBJ2-1, with TRBD2 matching 11 bases. Germline CDR1 SNHLY, CDR2 FYNNEI. Losses at the gene ends were 11 bases for V and 7 bases for J; bases not matched to a gene: 13. The CDR3 extends over 15 amino acids. CDR3 sequence: CAAGREGLAENEQFF. CDR3 nucleotides: TGTGCCGCTGGGCGCGAGGGACTAGCGGAGAATGAGCAGTTCTTC. Full variable domain (remainder filled in from reference TRBV2 and TRBJ2-1): EPEVTQTPSHQVTQMGQEVILRCVPISNHLYFYWYRQILGQKVEFLVSFYNNEISEKSEIFDDQFSVERPDGSNFTLKIRSTKLEDSAMYFCAAGREGLAENEQFFGPGTRLTVL.

The chain has TRBV2 and TRBJ2-1, with 7 bases lining up with TRBD1. This CDR3 has 14 amino acids. From germline, CDR1 is SNHLY and CDR2 FYNNEI. V was clipped by 4 bases and J by 5 bases; unmatched bases: 5. Written as DNA, the CDR3 is TGTGCCAGCAGTGGAGACAGGGTAAACAATGAGCAGTTCTTC. This codes for CASSGDRVNNEQFF.

On this clone itself: Other nucleotide sequences from this sample produce the same CDR3. The chain is built from TRBV29-1 and TRBJ1-5; 8 positions match TRBD1. The V segment lost 4 bases and the J segment 3 bases; nucleotides outside the gene matches: 2. Germline V gene data show CDR1 as SQVTM and CDR2 as ANQGSEA. This CDR3 spans 13 amino acids. The CDR3 coding sequence is TGCAGCGTTGGGACAGGGTTCAATCAGCCCCAGCATTTT. Amino acids: CSVGTGFNQPQHF. The full variable domain, with the rest looked up from reference TRBV29-1 and TRBJ1-5, is SAVISQKPSRDICQRGTSLTIQCQVDSQVTMMFWYRQQPGQSLTLIATANQGSEATYESGFVIDKFPISRPNLTFSTLTVSNMSPEDSSIYLCSVGTGFNQPQHFGDGTRLSIL.

The V and J genes are TRBV2 and TRBJ1-2, with D unclear. Looked up from germline, CDR1 is SNHLY and CDR2 is FYNNEI. The CDR3 is 15 amino acids. V dropped 4 bases and J dropped 7 bases, with 19 bases sitting between them. The CDR3 coding sequence is TGTGCCAGCAGTGGTCGGGGTAGGGAGCCGAGTGGCTACACCTTC. Encoded protein: CASSGRGREPSGYTF.

The chain is built from TRBV10-3 and TRBJ1-1; 7 bases match TRBD1. Germline V gene sequence: CDR1 ENHRY, CDR2 SYGVKD. The CDR3 runs 15 residues. V gave up 2 bases and J gave up 10 bases; unmatched junction bases: 13. The CDR3 here is CAISERGQELAGAFF. In nucleotides, the CDR3 is TGTGCCATCAGTGAGAGAGGACAGGAGCTCGCGGGAGCTTTCTTT.

The chain has TRBV3-1 (or the pseudogene TRBV3-2) and TRBJ2-2; TRBD1 aligns across 8 bases. The J segment lost 3 bases and the V segment lost 2 bases, leaving 2 bases of the junction unmatched. Germline V gives CDR1 LGHDT, CDR2 YNNKEL (reference sequence). This CDR3 comprises 15 residues. This chain's CDR3 is CASSQKDRDTGELFF. CDR3 DNA sequence: TGTGCCAGCAGCCAAAAGGACAGGGACACCGGGGAGCTGTTTTTT.

The V gene is TRBV29-1, the J gene TRBJ1-2; the D gene is possibly TRBD1 (5 bases). Trimming left V 0 bases short and J 2 bases short, with 10 bases between. The CDR3 runs 14 residues. Per the germline V gene, CDR1 is SQVTM and CDR2 is ANQGSEA. The CDR3 loop reads CSVEDPPGNYGYTF. The CDR3 coding sequence is TGCAGCGTTGAAGATCCCCCAGGGAACTATGGCTACACCTTC.

The chain combines TRBV4-2 with TRBJ2-5, with 10 bases that match TRBD2. CDR3 length: 17 amino acids. Germline CDR1 is LGHNA and CDR2 is YNFKEQ. V lost 1 base and J lost 2; bases outside the gene matches: 7. The CDR3 spells CASSQAGSGGGQETQYF. Written as DNA, the CDR3 is TGTGCCAGCAGCCAAGCAGGGAGCGGGGGGGGTCAAGAGACCCAGTACTTC.

The genes are TRBV5-6 and TRBJ1-3; D possibly corresponds to TRBD1 (6 bases). V lost 1 base to trimming and J lost 11 bases, with 16 bases between them. The CDR3 is 14 residues long. Germline V gene sequence: CDR1 SGHDT, CDR2 YYEEEE. CDR3 region: CASSLRGAPVSIYF. The CDR3 DNA reads TGTGCCAGCAGCTTGCGGGGGGCCCCCGTCTCCATATATTTT. Drawing the rest from reference TRBV5-6 and TRBJ1-3, the complete variable domain is DAGVTQSPTHLIKTRGQQVTLRCSPKSGHDTVSWYQQALGQGPQFIFQYYEEEERQRGNFPDRFSGHQFPNYSSELNVNALLLGDSALYLCASSLRGAPVSIYFGEGSWLTVV.

The chain joins TRBV28 to TRBJ1-2, with D tentatively TRBD1 (6 bases). Trimming removed 1 base from V and 4 bases from J, with 13 bases in between. Germline V gene data show CDR1 as MDHEN and CDR2 as SYDVKM. The CDR3 covers 15 residues. The CDR3 sequence: CASSLLRGLGYGYTF. CDR3 nucleotides: TGTGCCAGCAGTTTATTGAGGGGGTTGGGCTATGGCTACACCTTC.

The CDR3 DNA reads as TGTGCCAGCAGCCCCAGCCCGGGCTACGAGCAGTACTTC. Amino acids: CASSPSPGYEQYF. J is TRBJ2-7 and V is TRBV7-3; D gene unclear. This CDR3 is built from 13 residues. With 5 bases removed from V and 3 bases from J, the gap between germline ends came to 11 bases. CDR1 and CDR2 (germline): SGHTA, FQGTGA.

This clone was observed a few times. The chain recombines TRBV2 with TRBJ1-2; 8 positions match TRBD1. The ends lost 5 bases at V and 4 bases at J; junction bases unmatched: 12. CDR1 is SNHLY and CDR2 is FYNNEI in the germline V gene. CDR3 length: 16 amino acids. The CDR3, as DNA: TGTGCCAGCAGTCCAGGACAGGGAGGCCCCCTCTATGGCTACACCTTC. Translation gives CASSPGQGGPLYGYTF.

The chain is built from TRBV11-2 and TRBJ2-2; D is undetermined. The CDR3 extends over 16 amino acids. V was shortened by 5 bases and J by 1 base, with 14 bases between the two germline ends. CDR1 and CDR2 from the germline V gene are SGHAT and FQNNGV. The CDR3 loop is CASSLPVTRNTGELFF. Here the CDR3 DNA reads TGTGCCAGCAGCCTCCCTGTGACAAGGAACACCGGGGAGCTGTTTTTT.

As for this clone: The sample has other DNA sequences that encode this CDR3 too. The rearrangement uses TRBV5-1 and TRBJ2-7; TRBD1 might be the D (6 bases). The CDR3 totals 13 residues. V shed 3 bases and J shed 2 bases, with 9 bases lying between them. Looked up from germline, CDR1 is SGHRS and CDR2 is YFSETQ. CDR3 sequence: CASSSQGAYEQYF. The CDR3 coding sequence is TGCGCCAGCAGCTCACAGGGAGCCTACGAGCAGTACTTC.

This clone was picked up one time. This chain connects TRBV5-1 to TRBJ2-7; 7 nucleotides align to TRBD1. The length of the CDR3 is 14 residues. Unmatched junction bases numbered 12, after V lost 5 bases and J lost 7 bases. Germline loops: CDR1 SGHRS, CDR2 YFSETQ. The CDR3 sequence: CASSGTGTALEQYF. The CDR3 DNA sequence: TGCGCCAGCAGTGGAACCGGGACAGCGCTGGAGCAGTACTTC.

The chain uses TRBV5-5 and TRBJ1-6; D unresolved. The V end was cut by 4 bases, the J end by 9 bases, with 11 bases between. Germline CDR1 reads SGHKS; CDR2 reads YYEKEE (reference sequence). The CDR3 loop spans 13 amino acids. The CDR3 here is CASSLTAGSPLHF. The CDR3 bases are TGTGCCAGCAGCCTAACCGCGGGTTCACCCCTCCACTTT.

V usage is TRBV6-6 and J usage is TRBJ1-5, with 12 positions matching TRBD1. V dropped 5 bases and J dropped 2; count of bases not matched to a gene: 10. Germline V gene sequence: CDR1 MNHNY, CDR2 SVGAGI (reference sequence). This CDR3 region has 18 residues. CDR3 amino acids: CASSRPGQGAGGNQPQHF. The CDR3 DNA is TGTGCCAGCAGTCGTCCGGGACAGGGGGCGGGGGGCAATCAGCCCCAGCATTTT.

The V and J genes are TRBV19 and TRBJ2-2; 7 bases are shared with TRBD1. Germline V lookup: CDR1 LNHDA, CDR2 SQIVND (reference sequence). With V trimmed by 6 bases and J by 2 bases, 9 bases remained unmatched. The CDR3 is 16 residues long. The CDR3 coding sequence is TGTGCCAGTAGAAGACGGTCAGGGGGAAACACCGGGGAGCTGTTTTTT. Translating gives CASRRRSGGNTGELFF.

This clone has just a few counts. This chain connects TRBV9 to TRBJ2-6; tentative D call: TRBD2 (5 bases). The CDR3 covers 17 residues. V was clipped by 4 bases and J by 0 bases, with 14 bases between them. CDR1 SGDLS and CDR2 YYNGEE come from the germline V gene. The CDR3 region has the DNA TGTGCCAGCAGCCCTCGGAGCGGTAGCTCTGGGGCCAACGTCCTGACTTTC. Translated, it gives CASSPRSGSSGANVLTF.

The chain carries TRBV2 and TRBJ1-2; TRBD1 is a possible D gene (5 bases). The CDR3 extends over 14 amino acids. V lost 6 bases, J lost 6 bases, and 17 bases lay in between. CDR1 SNHLY and CDR2 FYNNEI come from the germline V gene. CDR3 region: CASRLAEGGDGYTF. The CDR3 DNA is TGTGCCAGCAGGCTGGCTGAGGGAGGGGATGGCTACACCTTC.

The chain joins TRBV6-5 to TRBJ1-4; 8 nucleotides line up with TRBD1. Per the germline V gene, CDR1 is MNHEY and CDR2 is SVGAGI. This CDR3 spans 16 amino acids. V gave up 2 bases and J gave up 10 bases; unmatched junction bases: 12. CDR3 DNA: TGTGCCAGCAGTTACGAGATAGGACAGGGCTTTGGAAAACTGTTTTTT. Translated, it gives CASSYEIGQGFGKLFF.

This clone has just a few counts. The CDR3 nucleotides read TGTGCCACCAGTGACCCGGGACAGGGTAACGAAAAACTGTTTTTT. As protein: CATSDPGQGNEKLFF. The chain combines TRBV24-1 with TRBJ1-4; 9 bases are a match to TRBD1. Germline assignment: CDR1 KGHDR and CDR2 SFDVKD. V gave up 4 bases and J gave up 8 bases; unmatched junction bases: 7. The CDR3 runs 15 residues.

The CDR3 sequence is CASSYSWTGAGYTF. The CDR3 region has the DNA TGTGCCAGTAGTTACTCCTGGACAGGGGCCGGCTACACCTTC. The J gene is TRBJ1-2, the V gene TRBV19, with 9 bases aligning to TRBD1. There are 14 residues in the CDR3. Germline CDR1 LNHDA, CDR2 SQIVND (reference sequence). The J segment lost 8 bases and the V segment lost 5 bases, leaving 9 bases of the junction unmatched.

This clone was seen only a few times. V gene TRBV3-1 (or the pseudogene TRBV3-2) combines with J gene TRBJ2-5, with 8 bases matching TRBD2. From germline, CDR1 is LGHDT and CDR2 YNNKEL (reference sequence). This CDR3 spans 14 amino acids. V shed 4 bases and J 5 bases; nucleotides not matched to a gene: 6. CDR3: CASSPPLAGETQYF. CDR3 nucleotide sequence: TGTGCCAGCAGCCCCCCCCTAGCGGGTGAGACCCAGTACTTC.